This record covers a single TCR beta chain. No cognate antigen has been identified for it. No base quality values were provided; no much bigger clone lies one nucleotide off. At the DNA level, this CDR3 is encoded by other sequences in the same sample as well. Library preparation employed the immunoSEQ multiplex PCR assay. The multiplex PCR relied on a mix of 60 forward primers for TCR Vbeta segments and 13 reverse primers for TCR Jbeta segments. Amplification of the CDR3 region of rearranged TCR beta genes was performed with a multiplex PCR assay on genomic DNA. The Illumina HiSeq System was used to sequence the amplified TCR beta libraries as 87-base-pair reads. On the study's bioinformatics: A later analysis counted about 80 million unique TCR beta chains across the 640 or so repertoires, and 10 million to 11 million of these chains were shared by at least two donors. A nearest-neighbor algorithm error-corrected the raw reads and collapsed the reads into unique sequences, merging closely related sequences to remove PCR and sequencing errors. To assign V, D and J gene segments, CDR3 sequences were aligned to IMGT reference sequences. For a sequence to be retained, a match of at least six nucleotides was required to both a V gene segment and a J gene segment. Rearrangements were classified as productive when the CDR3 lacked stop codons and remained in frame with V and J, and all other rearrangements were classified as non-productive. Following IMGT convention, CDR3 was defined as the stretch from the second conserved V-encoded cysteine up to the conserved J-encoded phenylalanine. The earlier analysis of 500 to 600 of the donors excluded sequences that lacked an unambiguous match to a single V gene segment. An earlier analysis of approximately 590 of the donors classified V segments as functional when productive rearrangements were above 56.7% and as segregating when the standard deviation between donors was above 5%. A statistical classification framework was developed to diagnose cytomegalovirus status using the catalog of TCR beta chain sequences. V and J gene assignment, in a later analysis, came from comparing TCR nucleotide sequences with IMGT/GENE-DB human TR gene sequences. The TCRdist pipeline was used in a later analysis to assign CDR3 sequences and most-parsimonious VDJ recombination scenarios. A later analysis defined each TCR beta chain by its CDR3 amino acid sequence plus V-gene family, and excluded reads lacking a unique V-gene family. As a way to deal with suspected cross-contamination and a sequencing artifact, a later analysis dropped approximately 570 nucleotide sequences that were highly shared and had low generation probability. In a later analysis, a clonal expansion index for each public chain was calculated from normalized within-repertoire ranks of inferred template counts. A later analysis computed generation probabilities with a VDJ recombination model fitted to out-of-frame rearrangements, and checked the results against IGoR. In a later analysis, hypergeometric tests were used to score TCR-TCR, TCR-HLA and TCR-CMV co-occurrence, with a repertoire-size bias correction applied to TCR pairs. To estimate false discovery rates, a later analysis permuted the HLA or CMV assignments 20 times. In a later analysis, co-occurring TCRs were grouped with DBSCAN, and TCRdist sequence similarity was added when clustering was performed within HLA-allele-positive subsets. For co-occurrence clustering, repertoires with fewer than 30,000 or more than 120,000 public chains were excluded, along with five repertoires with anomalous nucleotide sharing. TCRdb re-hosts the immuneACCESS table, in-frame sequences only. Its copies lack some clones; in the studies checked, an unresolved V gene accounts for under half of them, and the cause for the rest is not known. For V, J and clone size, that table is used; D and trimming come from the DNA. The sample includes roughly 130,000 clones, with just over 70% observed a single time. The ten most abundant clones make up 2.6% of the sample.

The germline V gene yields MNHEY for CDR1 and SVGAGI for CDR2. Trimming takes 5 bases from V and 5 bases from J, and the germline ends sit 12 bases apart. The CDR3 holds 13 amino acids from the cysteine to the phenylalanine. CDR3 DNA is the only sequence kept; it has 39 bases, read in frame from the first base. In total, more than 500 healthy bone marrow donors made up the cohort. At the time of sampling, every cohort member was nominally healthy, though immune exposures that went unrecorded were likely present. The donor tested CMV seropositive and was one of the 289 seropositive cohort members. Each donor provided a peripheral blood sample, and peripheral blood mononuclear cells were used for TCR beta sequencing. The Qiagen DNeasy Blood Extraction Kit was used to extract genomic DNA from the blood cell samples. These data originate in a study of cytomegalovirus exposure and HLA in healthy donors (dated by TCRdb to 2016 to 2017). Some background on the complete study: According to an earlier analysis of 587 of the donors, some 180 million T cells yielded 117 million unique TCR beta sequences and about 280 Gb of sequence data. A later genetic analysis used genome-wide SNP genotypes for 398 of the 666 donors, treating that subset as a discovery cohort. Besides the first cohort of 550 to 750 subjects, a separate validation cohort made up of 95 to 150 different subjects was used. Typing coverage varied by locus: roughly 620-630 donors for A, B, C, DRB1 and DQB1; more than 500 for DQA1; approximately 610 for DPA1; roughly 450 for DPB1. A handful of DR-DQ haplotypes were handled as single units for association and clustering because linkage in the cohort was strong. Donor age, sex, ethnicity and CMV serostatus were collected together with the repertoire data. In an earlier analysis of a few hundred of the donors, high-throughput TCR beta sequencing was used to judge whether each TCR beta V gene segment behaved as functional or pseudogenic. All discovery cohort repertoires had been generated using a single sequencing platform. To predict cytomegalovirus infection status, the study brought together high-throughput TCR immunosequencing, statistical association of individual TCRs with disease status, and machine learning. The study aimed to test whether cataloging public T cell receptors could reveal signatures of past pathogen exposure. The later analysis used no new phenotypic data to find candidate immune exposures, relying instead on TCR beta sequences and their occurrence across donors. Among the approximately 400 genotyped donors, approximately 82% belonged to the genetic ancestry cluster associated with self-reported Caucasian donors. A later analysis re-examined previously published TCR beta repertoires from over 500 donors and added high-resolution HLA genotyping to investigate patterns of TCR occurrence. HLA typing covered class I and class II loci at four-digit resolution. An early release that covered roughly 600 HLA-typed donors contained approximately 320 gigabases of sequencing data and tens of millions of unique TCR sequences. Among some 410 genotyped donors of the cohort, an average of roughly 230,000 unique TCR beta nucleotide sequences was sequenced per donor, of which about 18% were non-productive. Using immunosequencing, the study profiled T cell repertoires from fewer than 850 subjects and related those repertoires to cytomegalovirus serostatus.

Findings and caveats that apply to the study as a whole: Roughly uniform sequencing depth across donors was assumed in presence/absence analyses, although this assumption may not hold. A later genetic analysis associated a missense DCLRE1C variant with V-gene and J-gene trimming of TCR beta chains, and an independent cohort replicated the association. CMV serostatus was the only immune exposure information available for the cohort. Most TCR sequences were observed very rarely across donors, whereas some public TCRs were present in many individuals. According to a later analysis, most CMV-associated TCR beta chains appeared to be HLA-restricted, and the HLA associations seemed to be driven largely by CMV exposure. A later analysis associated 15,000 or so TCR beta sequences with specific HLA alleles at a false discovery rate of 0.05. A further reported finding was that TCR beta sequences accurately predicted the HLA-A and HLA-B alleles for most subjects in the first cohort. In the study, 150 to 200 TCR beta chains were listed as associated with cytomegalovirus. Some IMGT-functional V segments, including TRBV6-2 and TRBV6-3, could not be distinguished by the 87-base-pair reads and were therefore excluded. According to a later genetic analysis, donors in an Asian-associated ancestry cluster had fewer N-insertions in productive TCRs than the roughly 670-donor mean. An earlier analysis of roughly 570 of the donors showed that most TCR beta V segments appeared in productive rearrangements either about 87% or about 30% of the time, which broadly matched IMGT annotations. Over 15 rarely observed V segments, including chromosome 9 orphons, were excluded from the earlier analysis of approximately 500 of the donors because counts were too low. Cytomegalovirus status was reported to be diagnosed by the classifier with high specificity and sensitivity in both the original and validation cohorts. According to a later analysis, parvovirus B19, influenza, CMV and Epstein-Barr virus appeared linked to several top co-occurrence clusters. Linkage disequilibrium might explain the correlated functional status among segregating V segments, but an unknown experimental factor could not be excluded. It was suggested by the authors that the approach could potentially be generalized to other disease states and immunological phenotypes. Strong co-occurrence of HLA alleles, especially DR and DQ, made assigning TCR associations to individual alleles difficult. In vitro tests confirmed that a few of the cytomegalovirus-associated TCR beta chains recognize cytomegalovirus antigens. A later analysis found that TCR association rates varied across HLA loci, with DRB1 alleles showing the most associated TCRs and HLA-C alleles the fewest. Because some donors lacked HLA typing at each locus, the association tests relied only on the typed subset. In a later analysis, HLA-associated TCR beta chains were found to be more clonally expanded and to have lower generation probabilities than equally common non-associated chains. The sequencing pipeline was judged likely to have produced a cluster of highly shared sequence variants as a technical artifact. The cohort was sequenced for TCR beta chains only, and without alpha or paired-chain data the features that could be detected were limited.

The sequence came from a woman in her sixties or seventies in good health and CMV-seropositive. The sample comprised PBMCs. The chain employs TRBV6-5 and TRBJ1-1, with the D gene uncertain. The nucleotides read TGTGCCAGCAGTGCCTCGGGAGGGACTGAAGCTTTCTTT. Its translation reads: CASSASGGTEAFF.